Listed below are T cell receptor beta chains from one sample, sequenced in a study of CD4 T cells in relation to SARS-CoV-2 and coronaviruses. These receptors' targets are unknown. Profiling relied on immunoSEQ multiplex PCR, and the TCRdb table lists in-frame clones only, not all of them. The sample carries about 21,000 clones, approximately 84% recorded once. Sequenced input: CD4+ T cells from PBMCs, cultured in vitro. These receptor sequences come from a human donor in good health. Both conserved end residues are part of each CDR3. A D gene is named only where the DNA matches it firmly. Part of the rows lack a size; the others show once, few, many or a class for expanded clones.

j_call d_call cdr3_length clone_size v_call cdr3_nt cdr3_aa
TRBJ2-2 - 13 - TRBV24-1 TGTGCCACCAGAACAGGGTTCACCGGGGAGCTGTTTTTT CATRTGFTGELFF
TRBJ2-2 - 12 - TRBV6-5 TGTGGCTCCGAATCGAACACCGGGGAGCTGTTTTTT CGSESNTGELFF
TRBJ2-1 TRBD1 14 few TRBV2 TGTGCCAGCAGAAACAGGGGGACCTACAATGAGCAGTTCTTC CASRNRGTYNEQFF
TRBJ1-5 - 13 - TRBV6-5 TGTGCCACACACCAGGGGAGCAATCAGCCCCAGCATTTT CATHQGSNQPQHF
TRBJ1-4 - 21 - TRBV21-1 TGTGCCAGCAGCAGAGACAGCCCGGACAGTCACTTATCTGCAACTAATGAAAAACTGTTTTTT CASSRDSPDSHLSATNEKLFF
TRBJ2-5 TRBD2 15 once TRBV15 TGTGCCACCAGCAGAGTTGGGGGGGGACAAGAGACCCAGTACTTC CATSRVGGGQETQYF
TRBJ2-7 TRBD1 14 - TRBV6-5 TGTGCCAGCATCAAGGGGACAGCAACCTACGAGCAGTACTTC CASIKGTATYEQYF
TRBJ2-2 - 17 - TRBV14 TGTGCCAGCAGCCAAGATATCCGGCAGGGTCGGACCGGGGAGCTGTTTTTT CASSQDIRQGRTGELFF
TRBJ2-7 TRBD1 15 - TRBV7-9 TGTGCCAGCAGCTCCCGGACAGGGATAAGCTACGAGCAGTACTTC CASSSRTGISYEQYF
TRBJ2-7 TRBD2 14 - TRBV6-5 TGTGCCAGCAGTTCAGCGGGAGGTAACTACGAGCAGTACTTC CASSSAGGNYEQYF
TRBJ2-7 - 15 - TRBV27 TGTGCCAGCAGTTTAGGACCCGACCGAGCCTACGAGCAGTACTTC CASSLGPDRAYEQYF
TRBJ1-3 - 17 few TRBV7-3 TGTGCCAGCAGCTTAGGGCCAGGAGGATCCTCTGGAAACACCATATATTTT CASSLGPGGSSGNTIYF
TRBJ1-2 TRBD1 16 - TRBV7-9 TGTGCCAGCAGCTTGTCAGGGGGCGATGCTTACTCTGGCTACACCTTC CASSLSGGDAYSGYTF
TRBJ1-1 - 15 - TRBV11-2 TGTGCCAGCAGCTTTAGAGGGGGGCGCCGGACTGAAGCTTTCTTT CASSFRGGRRTEAFF
TRBJ1-4 - 15 - TRBV28 TGTGCCAGCAGTTTATTGCGAACCCAAGGGGAAAAACTGTTTTTT CASSLLRTQGEKLFF
TRBJ2-1 TRBD2 17 - TRBV23-1 TGCGCCAGCAGTCAACCCCCGACTAGCGGGTCCGCAGATGAGCAGTTCTTC CASSQPPTSGSADEQFF
TRBJ1-1 - 15 - TRBV5-4 TGTGCCAGCAGCTTCGGGCCGAGGGAAAACACTGAAGCTTTCTTT CASSFGPRENTEAFF
TRBJ2-2 - 12 - TRBV12-3/TRBV12-4 TGTGCCAGCAGCAAGACCGCCAGGGAGCTGTTTTTT CASSKTARELFF
TRBJ1-3 - 15 few TRBV5-1 TGCGCCAGCAGCTTGGGACAGGTGTCTGGAAACACCATATATTTT CASSLGQVSGNTIYF
TRBJ1-1 TRBD1 15 - TRBV19 TGTGCCAGTAGTGCCCGGGGACAGGGGAACACTGAAGCTTTCTTT CASSARGQGNTEAFF
TRBJ1-3 - 14 - TRBV11-2 TGTGCCAGCAGCATGGGAGCGGATGGAAACACCATATATTTT CASSMGADGNTIYF
TRBJ2-3 - 14 - TRBV2 TGTGCCAGCAGTGTAGCGTATCTCACAGATACGCAGTATTTT CASSVAYLTDTQYF
TRBJ2-1 - 13 once TRBV5-1 TGCGCCAGCACCCTGGACAGTAACAATGAGCAGTTCTTC CASTLDSNNEQFF
TRBJ2-7 TRBD1 14 once TRBV4-1 TGCGCCAGCAGCCACTACGGACAGGGAGGCGAGCAGTACTTC CASSHYGQGGEQYF
TRBJ2-2 - 14 - TRBV7-9 TGTGCCAGCGAAAGGACCTTGAACACCGGGGAGCTGTTTTTT CASERTLNTGELFF
TRBJ1-3 - 17 - TRBV19 TGTGCCAGTACCCTATCACGAGATACATTCTCTGGAAACACCATATATTTT CASTLSRDTFSGNTIYF
TRBJ2-3 - 13 medium-sized TRBV29-1 TGCAGCGTTGTAGGCGGGAGCACAGATACGCAGTATTTT CSVVGGSTDTQYF
TRBJ1-1 - 14 - TRBV19 TGTGCCAGTAGTATGGACGGAACGGGGACTGAAGCTTTCTTT CASSMDGTGTEAFF
TRBJ2-1 TRBD1 13 - TRBV2 TGTGCCAGCAACAGGGACAGTGACAATGAGCAGTTCTTC CASNRDSDNEQFF
TRBJ1-4 TRBD1 13 - TRBV5-1 TGCGCCAGCGGGACAGGGGGCAACGAAAAACTGTTTTTT CASGTGGNEKLFF
TRBJ1-3 - 14 - TRBV3-1/TRBV3-2 TGTGCCAGCAGCCTAGGAAGATCTGGAAACACCATATATTTT CASSLGRSGNTIYF
TRBJ1-5 - 16 - TRBV28 TGTGCCAGCATTCCCCGGGGGGCCGTTGGCAATCAGCCCCAGCATTTT CASIPRGAVGNQPQHF
TRBJ2-3 TRBD2 17 - TRBV12-5 TGTGCTAGTGGTTTGGGCCTAGCGGGAGGGCCCACAGATACGCAGTATTTT CASGLGLAGGPTDTQYF
TRBJ2-3 - 13 - TRBV7-8 TGTGCCAGCAGCTTACACGTCACAGATACGCAGTATTTT CASSLHVTDTQYF
TRBJ2-7 - 15 once TRBV5-1 TGCGCCAGCAGCTTGCGGGGGACACGGAGCGACGAGCAGTACTTC CASSLRGTRSDEQYF
TRBJ1-5 TRBD1 15 - TRBV6-5 TGTGCCAGCAGCCCGGGACAGTCGGGGGATCAGCCCCAGCATTTT CASSPGQSGDQPQHF
TRBJ1-2 - 13 - TRBV19 TGTGCCAGTAGTATGGACGGGAACTATGGCTACACCTTC CASSMDGNYGYTF
TRBJ1-5 - 15 - TRBV2 TGTGCCAGCAGTGATTCCGACAGCCATAATCAGCCCCAGCATTTT CASSDSDSHNQPQHF
TRBJ1-5 - 15 - TRBV5-8 TGTGCCAGCAGCTTAGGGGCCTATGGCAATCAGCCCCAGCATTTT CASSLGAYGNQPQHF
TRBJ1-2 - 15 - TRBV18 TGTGCCAGCTCATTATCGACTCCTGAGAACTATGGCTACACCTTC CASSLSTPENYGYTF
TRBJ2-5 - 14 - TRBV14 TGTGCCAGCAGCCAAGGGCAGGGGAGAGTGACCCAGTACTTC CASSQGQGRVTQYF
TRBJ1-4 - 16 - TRBV24-1 TGTGCCACCAGTACAGGGACCACCGCAACTAATGAAAAACTGTTTTTT CATSTGTTATNEKLFF